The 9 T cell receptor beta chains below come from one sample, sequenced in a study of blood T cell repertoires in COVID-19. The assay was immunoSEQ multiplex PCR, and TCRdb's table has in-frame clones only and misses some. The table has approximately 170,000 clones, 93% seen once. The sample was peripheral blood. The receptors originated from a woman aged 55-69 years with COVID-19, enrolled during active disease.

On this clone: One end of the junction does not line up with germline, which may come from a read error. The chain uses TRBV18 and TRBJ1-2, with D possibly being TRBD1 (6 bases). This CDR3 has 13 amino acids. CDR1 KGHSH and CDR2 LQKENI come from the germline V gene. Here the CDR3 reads CASSPGPQGQRAF. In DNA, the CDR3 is TGTGCCAGCTCACCAGGGCCCCAGGGGCAGAGGGCCTTC. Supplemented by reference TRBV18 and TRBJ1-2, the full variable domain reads NAGVMQNPRHLVRRRGQEARLRCSPMKGHSHVYWYRQLPEEGLKFMVYLQKENIIDESGMPKERFSAEFPKEGPSILRIQQVVRGDSAAYFCASSPGPQGQRAFGSGTRLTVV.

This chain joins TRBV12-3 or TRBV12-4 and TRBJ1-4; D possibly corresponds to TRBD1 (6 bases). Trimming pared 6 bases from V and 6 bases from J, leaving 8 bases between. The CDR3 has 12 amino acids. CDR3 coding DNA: TGTGCCAGCAGATACAGGGATGAAAAACTGTTTTTT. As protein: CASRYRDEKLFF.

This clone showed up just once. For the CDR3, the DNA is TGTGCCAGCAGTTACTACCTAGCGGGGGGCTCCAGGGATGAGCAGTTCTTC. As protein: CASSYYLAGGSRDEQFF. The chain couples TRBV6-2 or TRBV6-3 to TRBJ2-1; 11 nucleotides line up with TRBD2. Looked up from germline, CDR1 is MNHEY and CDR2 is SVGEGT. V dropped 1 base and J dropped 8; count of bases not matched to a gene: 10. The CDR3 totals 17 residues.

CDR3 loop: CASSLRGVDGYTF. CDR3 DNA sequence: TGTGCCAGCAGCTTGCGGGGAGTCGATGGCTACACCTTC. The chain uses TRBV5-4 and TRBJ1-2; D uncertain. CDR1 is SGHNT and CDR2 is YYREEE in the germline V gene (reference sequence). V gave up 1 base and J gave up 6 bases, with 10 bases separating them. This CDR3 is built from 13 residues.

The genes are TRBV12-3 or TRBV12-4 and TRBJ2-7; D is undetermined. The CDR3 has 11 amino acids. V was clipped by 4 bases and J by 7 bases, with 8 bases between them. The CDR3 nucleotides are TGTGCCAGCAGTTCGTCCTTTGAGCAGTACTTC. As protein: CASSSSFEQYF.

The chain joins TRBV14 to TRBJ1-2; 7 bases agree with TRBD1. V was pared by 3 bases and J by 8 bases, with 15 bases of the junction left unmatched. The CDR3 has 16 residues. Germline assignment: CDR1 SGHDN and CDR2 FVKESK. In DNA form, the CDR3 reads TGTGCCAGCAGCCATGCCTTCGACAGGGAAGATGGAGGCTACACCTTC. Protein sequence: CASSHAFDREDGGYTF.

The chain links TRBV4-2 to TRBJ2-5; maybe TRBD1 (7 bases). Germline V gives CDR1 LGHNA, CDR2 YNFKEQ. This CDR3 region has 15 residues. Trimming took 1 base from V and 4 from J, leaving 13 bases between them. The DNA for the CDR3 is TGTGCCAGCAGCCAAGCCAACAGGGGAGGAGAGACCCAGTACTTC. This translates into CASSQANRGGETQYF.

The CDR3 bases are TGTGCCAGTCTCGGTCGAGCTAGCGGGGGGTACGAGCAGTACTTC. Protein sequence: CASLGRASGGYEQYF. The gene calls are TRBV19 and TRBJ2-7; 11 nucleotides align to TRBD2. From germline, CDR1 is LNHDA and CDR2 SQIVND (reference sequence). V gave up 8 bases and J gave up 4 bases; unmatched junction bases: 10. The CDR3 runs 15 residues.

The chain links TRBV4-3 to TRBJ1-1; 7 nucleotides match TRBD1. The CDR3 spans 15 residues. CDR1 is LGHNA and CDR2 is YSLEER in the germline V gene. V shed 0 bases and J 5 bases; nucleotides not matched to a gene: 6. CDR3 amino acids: CASSQEWDSSTEAFF. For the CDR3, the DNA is TGCGCCAGCAGCCAAGAATGGGACAGCTCGACTGAAGCTTTCTTT.